This TCR beta chain originates from a study of blood T cell repertoires in COVID-19. Study-level background: Material from acute and convalescent COVID-19 was sourced from the United States, Italy and Spain.

This CDR3 region has 16 residues. V lost 0 bases, J lost 1 base, and 5 bases stayed unmatched. The germline V gene has CDR1 SGHNT and CDR2 YYREEE (reference sequence). Profiled with immunoSEQ multiplex PCR; TCRdb holds only in-frame clones, not every one. The data show under 250,000 clones, around 83% seen once. The TCR comes from a man of 80 years or more with acute or convalescent COVID-19. Sequenced material: peripheral blood. The J gene is TRBJ2-3, the V gene TRBV5-4, with TRBD2 matching over 7 bases. This chain's CDR3 is CASSLERLAGTDTQYF. In DNA form, the CDR3 reads TGTGCCAGCAGCTTGGAACGACTAGCAGGCACAGATACGCAGTATTTT.